The next 12 T cell receptor beta chains were all read from a single sample in a study of blood T cell repertoires in COVID-19. Sequenced by immunoSEQ multiplex PCR; TCRdb stores in-frame clones only, minus some. Here the sample spans about 180,000 clones, around 83% being singletons. What was sequenced was peripheral blood. Receptors were obtained from a woman aged 25 to 39 with active or convalescent COVID-19.

V is TRBV6-5 and J is TRBJ1-2; 7 bases match TRBD1. The CDR3 runs 13 residues. The V and J ends lost 4 bases and 8 bases, in that order; junction bases with no gene match: 7. Germline V gene sequence: CDR1 MNHEY, CDR2 SVGAGI. In DNA form, the CDR3 reads TGTGCCAGCAGTTTACAGGGGTTGCGAGGCTACACCTTC. This encodes CASSLQGLRGYTF.

V is TRBV2 and J is TRBJ2-7; the D is unclear. The CDR3 is 15 residues long. V was trimmed by 1 base and J by 3 bases, leaving 13 bases between them. Germline V lookup: CDR1 SNHLY, CDR2 FYNNEI. This chain's CDR3 is CASSEDIGVFYEQYF. CDR3 DNA: TGTGCCAGCAGTGAAGATATAGGAGTCTTCTACGAGCAGTACTTC. Filled out from reference TRBV2 and TRBJ2-7, the complete variable domain reads EPEVTQTPSHQVTQMGQEVILRCVPISNHLYFYWYRQILGQKVEFLVSFYNNEISEKSEIFDDQFSVERPDGSNFTLKIRSTKLEDSAMYFCASSEDIGVFYEQYFGPGTRLTVT.

The DNA of the CDR3 is TGTGCCAGCAGTAATGGGGGGAGCTCCTACAATGAGCAGTTCTTC. It codes for CASSNGGSSYNEQFF. The gene calls are TRBV28 and TRBJ2-1; weak D call: TRBD2 (6 bases). Germline V CDR1 and CDR2: MDHEN, SYDVKM. Between the trimmed V and J ends, which lost 5 bases and 0 bases, there was a span of 11 bases. The length of the CDR3 is 15 residues.

V gene TRBV2 combines with J gene TRBJ2-7; the match to TRBD1 covers 9 bases. V gave up 7 bases and J gave up 5 bases; unmatched junction bases: 6. The CDR3 is made up of 13 amino acids. Germline CDR1 and CDR2: SNHLY and FYNNEI. Written as DNA, the CDR3 is TGTGCCAGCACCGGACAGGGGTTTAACGAGCAGTACTTC. This gives the protein CASTGQGFNEQYF.

The CDR3 nucleotides read TGTGCCAGCAGTTTGCGCGGATCCTACGAGCAGTACTTC. Its protein is CASSLRGSYEQYF. This chain connects TRBV28 to TRBJ2-7; D is uncertain. The length of the CDR3 is 13 residues. The ends were cut back, 3 bases at V and 1 base at J, with 7 bases in the middle. Germline loops: CDR1 MDHEN, CDR2 SYDVKM.

This clone was counted a few times. This chain connects TRBV19 to TRBJ1-2; 8 bases line up with TRBD1. The J segment lost 3 bases and the V segment lost 9 bases, leaving 6 bases of the junction unmatched. Germline CDR1 LNHDA, CDR2 SQIVND (reference sequence). CDR3 length: 13 amino acids. CDR3 sequence (DNA): TGTGCCAGCAGGACAGGGTCGGACTATGGCTACACCTTC. Its protein product is CASRTGSDYGYTF. The complete variable domain, with remaining parts taken from reference TRBV19 and TRBJ1-2, reads DGGITQSPKYLFRKEGQNVTLSCEQNLNHDAMYWYRQDPGQGLRLIYYSQIVNDFQKGDIAEGYSVSREKKESFPLTVTSAQKNPTAFYLCASRTGSDYGYTFGSGTRLTVV.

The CDR3 loop reads CASSLGGTTSGYYEQYF. For the CDR3, the DNA is TGTGCCAGCAGCTTGGGGGGCACGACTAGCGGGTACTACGAGCAGTACTTC. The chain uses TRBV5-4 and TRBJ2-7, with 10 bases lining up with TRBD2. The length of the CDR3 is 17 residues. Trimming cost V 0 bases and J 3 bases; bases outside gene matches: 9. Germline CDR1 is SGHNT and CDR2 is YYREEE (reference sequence).

This clone was counted once. The V call is TRBV2, the J call TRBJ1-2; D gene ambiguous. The CDR3 loop spans 19 amino acids. Germline CDR1 reads SNHLY; CDR2 reads FYNNEI. The germline V and J ends were trimmed by 5 bases and 0 bases, with 25 bases remaining between them. CDR3 nucleotides: TGTGCCAGCAGTTCTTTAGAGAGGGCAGCACTACCCTCTAACTATGGCTACACCTTC. Protein: CASSSLERAALPSNYGYTF.

The chain recombines TRBV7-2 with TRBJ1-6; no definite D call. The CDR3 is 14 residues long. Germline V gives CDR1 SGHTA, CDR2 FQGNSA. Trimming cost V 2 bases and J 4 bases, with 6 bases left between them. The CDR3 coding sequence is TGTGCCAGCAGCTTAATATTATATAATTCACCCCTCCACTTT. Protein product: CASSLILYNSPLHF. The full variable domain, its missing parts supplied by reference TRBV7-2 and TRBJ1-6, is GAGVSQSPSNKVTEKGKDVELRCDPISGHTALYWYRQSLGQGLEFLIYFQGNSAPDKSGLPSDRFSAERTGGSVSTLTIQRTQQEDSAVYLCASSLILYNSPLHFGNGTRLTVT.

The chain links TRBV30 to TRBJ1-1, with 9 nucleotides matching TRBD1. Germline CDR1 is GTSNPN and CDR2 is SVGIG (reference sequence). V lost 4 bases and J lost 1; bases outside the gene matches: 4. This CDR3 spans 14 amino acids. DNA for the CDR3: TGTGCCTGGACCTGGGACAGGGAGAACACTGAAGCTTTCTTT. Translation gives CAWTWDRENTEAFF.

CDR3 loop: CASSPPLLAGDTQYF. The CDR3 DNA is TGTGCCAGCTCACCACCGCTACTAGCGGGAGACACGCAGTATTTT. The chain carries TRBV18 and TRBJ2-3; 11 bases are a match to TRBD2. CDR1 is KGHSH and CDR2 is LQKENI in the germline V gene. CDR3 size: 15 residues. The V gene end was trimmed by 0 bases and the J gene end by 9 bases; junction bases not matched to a gene: 5.

This sequence joins TRBV28 and TRBJ1-2; D gene unclear. Trimming took 5 bases from V and 3 from J, leaving 10 bases between them. The germline V gene has CDR1 MDHEN and CDR2 SYDVKM. This CDR3 comprises 13 residues. This CDR3 is CASSPQVDYGYTF. In DNA form, the CDR3 reads TGTGCCAGCAGTCCGCAGGTGGACTATGGCTACACCTTC.